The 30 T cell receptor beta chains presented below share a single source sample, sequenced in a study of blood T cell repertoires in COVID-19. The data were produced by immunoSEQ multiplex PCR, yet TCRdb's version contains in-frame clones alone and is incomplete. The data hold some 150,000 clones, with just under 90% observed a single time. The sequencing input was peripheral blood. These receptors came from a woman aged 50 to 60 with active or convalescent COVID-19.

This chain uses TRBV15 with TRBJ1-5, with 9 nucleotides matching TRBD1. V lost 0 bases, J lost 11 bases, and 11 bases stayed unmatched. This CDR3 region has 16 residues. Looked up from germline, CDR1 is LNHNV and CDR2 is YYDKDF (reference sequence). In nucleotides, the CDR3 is TGTGCCACCAGCAGAGACGCGGGACAGGGATGGATGGCCCAGCATTTT. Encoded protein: CATSRDAGQGWMAQHF.

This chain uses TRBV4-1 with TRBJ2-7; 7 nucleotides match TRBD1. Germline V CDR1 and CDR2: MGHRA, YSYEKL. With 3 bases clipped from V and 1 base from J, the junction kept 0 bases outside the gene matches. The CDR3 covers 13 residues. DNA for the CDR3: TGCGCCAGCAGCCAGACAGGGTCCTACGAGCAGTACTTC. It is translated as CASSQTGSYEQYF.

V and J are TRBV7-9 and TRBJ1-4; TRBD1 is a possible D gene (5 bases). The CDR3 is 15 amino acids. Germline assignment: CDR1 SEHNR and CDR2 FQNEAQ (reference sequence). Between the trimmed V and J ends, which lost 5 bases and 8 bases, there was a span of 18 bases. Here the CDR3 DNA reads TGTGCCAGCAGCACGGCAGGGTGGCAGATAGAAAAACTGTTTTTT. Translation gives CASSTAGWQIEKLFF.

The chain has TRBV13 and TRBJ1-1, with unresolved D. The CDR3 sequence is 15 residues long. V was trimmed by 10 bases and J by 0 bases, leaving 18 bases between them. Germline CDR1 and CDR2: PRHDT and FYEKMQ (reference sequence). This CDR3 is CATQLAPSMNTEAFF. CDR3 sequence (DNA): TGTGCCACCCAGCTGGCACCTAGTATGAACACTGAAGCTTTCTTT.

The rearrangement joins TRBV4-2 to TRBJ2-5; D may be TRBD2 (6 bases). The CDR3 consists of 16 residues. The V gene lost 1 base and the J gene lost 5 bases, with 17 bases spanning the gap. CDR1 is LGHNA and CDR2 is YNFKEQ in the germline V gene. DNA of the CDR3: TGTGCCAGCAGCCAAGCCTCGAGCGGCGGGGTGGAGACCCAGTACTTC. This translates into CASSQASSGGVETQYF.

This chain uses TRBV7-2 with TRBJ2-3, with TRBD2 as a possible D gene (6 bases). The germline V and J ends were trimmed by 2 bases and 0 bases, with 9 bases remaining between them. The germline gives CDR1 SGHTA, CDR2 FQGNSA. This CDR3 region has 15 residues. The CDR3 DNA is TGTGCCAGCAGCTTAAGGCGGGGTAGCACAGATACGCAGTATTTT. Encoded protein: CASSLRRGSTDTQYF.

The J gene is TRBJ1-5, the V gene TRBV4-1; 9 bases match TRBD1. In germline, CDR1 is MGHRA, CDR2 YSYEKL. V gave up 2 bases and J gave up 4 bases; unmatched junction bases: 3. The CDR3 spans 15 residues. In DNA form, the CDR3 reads TGCGCCAGCAGCCAAACCGGGACAGGGAATCAGCCCCAGCATTTT. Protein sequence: CASSQTGTGNQPQHF.

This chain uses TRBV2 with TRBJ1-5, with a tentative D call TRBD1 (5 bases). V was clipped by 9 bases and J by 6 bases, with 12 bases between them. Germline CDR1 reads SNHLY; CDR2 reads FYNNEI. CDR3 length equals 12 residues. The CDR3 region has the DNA TGTGCCAGTCGGGGGGGGATTCAGCCCCAGCATTTT. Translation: CASRGGIQPQHF.

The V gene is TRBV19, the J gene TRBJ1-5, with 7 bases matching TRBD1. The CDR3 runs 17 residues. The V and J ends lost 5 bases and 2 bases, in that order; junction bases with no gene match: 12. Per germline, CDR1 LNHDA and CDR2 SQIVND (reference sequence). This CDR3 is CASSFTGTVDGNQPQHF. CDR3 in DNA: TGTGCCAGTAGTTTTACGGGGACAGTTGATGGCAATCAGCCCCAGCATTTT.

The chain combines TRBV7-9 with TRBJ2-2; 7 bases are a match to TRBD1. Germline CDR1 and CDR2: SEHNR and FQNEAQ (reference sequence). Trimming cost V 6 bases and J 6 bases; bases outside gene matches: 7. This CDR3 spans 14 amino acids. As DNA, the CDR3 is TGTGCCAGCAGTTCCGGGACAGTAGCCGGGGAGCTGTTTTTT. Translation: CASSSGTVAGELFF. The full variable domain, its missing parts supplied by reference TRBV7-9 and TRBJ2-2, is DTGVSQNPRHKITKRGQNVTFRCDPISEHNRLYWYRQTLGQGPEFLTYFQNEAQLEKSRLLSDRFSAERPKGSFSTLEIQRTEQGDSAMYLCASSSGTVAGELFFGEGSRLTVL.

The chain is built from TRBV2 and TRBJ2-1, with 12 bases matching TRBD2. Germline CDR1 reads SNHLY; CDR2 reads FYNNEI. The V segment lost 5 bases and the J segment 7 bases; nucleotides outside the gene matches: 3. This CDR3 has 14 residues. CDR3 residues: CASSTSGRRNEQFF. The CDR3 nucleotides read TGTGCCAGCAGTACTAGCGGGAGGAGGAATGAGCAGTTCTTC.

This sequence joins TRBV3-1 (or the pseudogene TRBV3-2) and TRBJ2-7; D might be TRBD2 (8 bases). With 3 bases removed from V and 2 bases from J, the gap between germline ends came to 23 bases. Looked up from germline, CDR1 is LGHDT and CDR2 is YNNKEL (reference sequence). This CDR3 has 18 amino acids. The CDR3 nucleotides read TGTGCCAGCAGCCAGGCCAGGGGGGAGACGGGAGGGCCCTACGAGCAGTACTTC. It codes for CASSQARGETGGPYEQYF.

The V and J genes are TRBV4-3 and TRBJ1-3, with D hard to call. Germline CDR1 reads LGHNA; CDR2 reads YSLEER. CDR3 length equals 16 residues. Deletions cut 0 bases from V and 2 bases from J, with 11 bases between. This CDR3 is CASSQDLRGTGNTIYF. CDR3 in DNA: TGCGCCAGCAGCCAAGATCTGCGGGGAACTGGAAACACCATATATTTT.

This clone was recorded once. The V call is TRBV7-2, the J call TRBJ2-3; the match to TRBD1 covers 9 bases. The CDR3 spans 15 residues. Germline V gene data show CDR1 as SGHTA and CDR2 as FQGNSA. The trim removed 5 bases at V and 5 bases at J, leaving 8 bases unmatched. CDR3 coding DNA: TGTGCCAGCAGCATGCGACAGGGGGAAGGAGATACGCAGTATTTT. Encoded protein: CASSMRQGEGDTQYF.

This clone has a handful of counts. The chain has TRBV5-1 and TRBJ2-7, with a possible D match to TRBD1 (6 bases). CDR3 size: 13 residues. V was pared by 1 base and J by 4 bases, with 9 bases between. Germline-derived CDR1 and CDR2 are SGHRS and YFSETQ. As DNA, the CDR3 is TGCGCCAGCAGCTTGCGGACAGCTTACGAGCAGTACTTC. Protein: CASSLRTAYEQYF.

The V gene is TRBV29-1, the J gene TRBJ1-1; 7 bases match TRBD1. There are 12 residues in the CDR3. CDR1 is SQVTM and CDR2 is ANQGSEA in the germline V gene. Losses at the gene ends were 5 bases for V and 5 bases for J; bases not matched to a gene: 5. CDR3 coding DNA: TGCAGCGTTCACAGGGGAAGGACTGAAGCTTTCTTT. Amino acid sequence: CSVHRGRTEAFF. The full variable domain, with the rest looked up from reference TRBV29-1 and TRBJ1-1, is SAVISQKPSRDICQRGTSLTIQCQVDSQVTMMFWYRQQPGQSLTLIATANQGSEATYESGFVIDKFPISRPNLTFSTLTVSNMSPEDSSIYLCSVHRGRTEAFFGQGTRLTVV.

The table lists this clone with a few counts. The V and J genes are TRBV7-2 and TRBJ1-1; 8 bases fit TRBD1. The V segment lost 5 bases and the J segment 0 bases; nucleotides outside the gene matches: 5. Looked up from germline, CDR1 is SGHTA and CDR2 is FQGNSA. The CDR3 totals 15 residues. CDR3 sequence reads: CASSPQGALNTEAFF. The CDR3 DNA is TGTGCCAGCAGCCCCCAGGGGGCTCTGAACACTGAAGCTTTCTTT.

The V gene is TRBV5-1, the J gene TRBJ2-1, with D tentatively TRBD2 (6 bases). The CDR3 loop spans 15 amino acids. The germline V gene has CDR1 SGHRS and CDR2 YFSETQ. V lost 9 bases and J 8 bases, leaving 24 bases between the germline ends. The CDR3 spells CATAVDSGGRHEQFF. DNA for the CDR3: TGCGCCACCGCGGTTGACTCCGGAGGGAGGCATGAGCAGTTCTTC.

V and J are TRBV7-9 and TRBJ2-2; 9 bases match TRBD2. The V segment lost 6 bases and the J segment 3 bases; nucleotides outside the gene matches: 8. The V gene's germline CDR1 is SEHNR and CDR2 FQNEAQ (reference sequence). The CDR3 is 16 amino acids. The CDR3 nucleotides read TGTGCCAGCAGTTTTAGCGGGAGTCCCTACACCGGGGAGCTGTTTTTT. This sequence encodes CASSFSGSPYTGELFF.

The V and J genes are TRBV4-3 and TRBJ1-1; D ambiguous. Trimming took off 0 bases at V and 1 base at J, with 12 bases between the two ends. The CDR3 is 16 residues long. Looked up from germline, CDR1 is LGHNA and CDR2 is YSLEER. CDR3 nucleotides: TGCGCCAGCAGCCAAGAAGAGGGCCAGACGAACACTGAAGCTTTCTTT. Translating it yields CASSQEEGQTNTEAFF.

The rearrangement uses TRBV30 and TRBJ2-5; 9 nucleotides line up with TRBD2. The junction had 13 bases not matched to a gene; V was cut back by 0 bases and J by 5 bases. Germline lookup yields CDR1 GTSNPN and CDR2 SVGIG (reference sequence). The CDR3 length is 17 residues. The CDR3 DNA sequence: TGTGCCTGGAGTGTACTCGGGGGCGGGAGGGCCTCGGAGACCCAGTACTTC. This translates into CAWSVLGGGRASETQYF.

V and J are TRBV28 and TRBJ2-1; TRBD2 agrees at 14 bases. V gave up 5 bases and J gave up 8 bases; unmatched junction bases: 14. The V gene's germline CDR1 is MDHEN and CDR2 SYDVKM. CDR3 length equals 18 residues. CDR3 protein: CASSPFAPGLAGADEQFF. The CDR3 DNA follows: TGTGCCAGCAGTCCCTTCGCTCCGGGACTAGCGGGAGCAGATGAGCAGTTCTTC.

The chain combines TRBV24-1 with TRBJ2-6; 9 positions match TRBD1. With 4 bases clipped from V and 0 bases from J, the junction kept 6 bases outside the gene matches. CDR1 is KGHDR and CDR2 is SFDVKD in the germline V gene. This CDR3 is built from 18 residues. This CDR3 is CATSDPRTGDSGANVLTF. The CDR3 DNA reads TGTGCCACCAGTGACCCACGGACAGGGGACTCTGGGGCCAACGTCCTGACTTTC.

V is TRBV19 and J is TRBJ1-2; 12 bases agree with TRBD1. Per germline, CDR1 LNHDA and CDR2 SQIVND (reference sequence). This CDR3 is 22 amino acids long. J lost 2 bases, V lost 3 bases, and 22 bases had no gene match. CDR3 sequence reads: CASSISGDRGRGFSRPNYGYTF. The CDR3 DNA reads TGTGCCAGTAGTATTAGCGGGGACAGGGGGCGCGGATTTTCGAGGCCCAACTATGGCTACACCTTC.

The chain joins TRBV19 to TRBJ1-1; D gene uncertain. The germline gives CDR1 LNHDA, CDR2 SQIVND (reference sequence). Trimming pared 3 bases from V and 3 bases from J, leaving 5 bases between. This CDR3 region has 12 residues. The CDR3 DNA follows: TGTGCCAGTAGTATCCGGGACACTGAAGCTTTCTTT. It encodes CASSIRDTEAFF.

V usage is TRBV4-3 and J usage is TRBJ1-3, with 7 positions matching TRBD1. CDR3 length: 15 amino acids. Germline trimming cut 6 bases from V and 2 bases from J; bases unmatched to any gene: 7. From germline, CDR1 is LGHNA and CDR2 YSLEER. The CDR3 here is CASSVRQGPGNTIYF. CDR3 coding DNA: TGCGCCAGCAGTGTAAGACAGGGCCCTGGAAACACCATATATTTT.

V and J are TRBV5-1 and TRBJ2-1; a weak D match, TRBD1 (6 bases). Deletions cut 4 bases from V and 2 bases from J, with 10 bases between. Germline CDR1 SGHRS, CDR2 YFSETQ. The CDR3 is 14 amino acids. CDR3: CASSPGQTYNEQFF. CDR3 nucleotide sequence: TGCGCCAGCAGCCCCGGACAGACCTACAATGAGCAGTTCTTC. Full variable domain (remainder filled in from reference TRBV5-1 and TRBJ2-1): KAGVTQTPRYLIKTRGQQVTLSCSPISGHRSVSWYQQTPGQGLQFLFEYFSETQRNKGNFPGRFSGRQFSNSRSEMNVSTLELGDSALYLCASSPGQTYNEQFFGPGTRLTVL.

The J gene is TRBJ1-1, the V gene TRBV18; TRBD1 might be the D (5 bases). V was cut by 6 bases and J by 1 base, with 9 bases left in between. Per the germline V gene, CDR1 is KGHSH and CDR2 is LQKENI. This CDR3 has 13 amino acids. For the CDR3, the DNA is TGTGCCAGCTCGGTCGACAGGAACACTGAAGCTTTCTTT. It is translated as CASSVDRNTEAFF.

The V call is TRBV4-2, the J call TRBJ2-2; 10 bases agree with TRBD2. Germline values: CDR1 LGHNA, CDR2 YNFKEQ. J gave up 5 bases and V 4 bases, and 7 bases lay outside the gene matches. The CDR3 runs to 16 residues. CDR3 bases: TGTGCCAGCAGCCGAGTGGCACTAGCGGGGACCGGGGAGCTGTTTTTT. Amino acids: CASSRVALAGTGELFF.

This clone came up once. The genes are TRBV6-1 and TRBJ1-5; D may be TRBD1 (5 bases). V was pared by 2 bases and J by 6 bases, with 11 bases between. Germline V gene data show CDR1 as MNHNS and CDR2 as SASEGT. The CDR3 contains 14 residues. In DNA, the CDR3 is TGTGCCAGCAGTGAACTTGACGGGGGTCAGCCCCAGCATTTT. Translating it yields CASSELDGGQPQHF.